This TCR beta chain appears in the sequencing data of a study of PD-L1 blockade in urothelial cancer. The sample's time point: peripheral blood 6 weeks after treatment start. This CDR3 contains 17 residues. The V segment lost 2 bases and the J segment 0 bases; nucleotides outside the gene matches: 4. Germline V gene lookup returns CDR1 LGHNA and CDR2 YSLEER. The table came from immunoSEQ multiplex PCR; TCRdb's copy has only in-frame clones and leaves some out. The sample lists approximately 110,000 clones, approximately 90% seen once, with less than 4.5% in the top ten. This TCR derives from a man in his fifties or sixties with urothelial cancer. Sequences were derived from PBMCs, sampled around atezolizumab (anti-PD-L1) treatment. The rearrangement uses TRBV4-3 and TRBJ2-2; 9 nucleotides agree with TRBD2. The CDR3 nucleotides are TGCGCCAGCAGCCAACGACTAGCGGAATCGAACACCGGGGAGCTGTTTTTT. Translation: CASSQRLAESNTGELFF.